The 7 T cell receptor beta chains below all came from one sample that was sequenced in a study of blood T cell repertoires in COVID-19. Clones were sequenced by immunoSEQ multiplex PCR, and TCRdb holds only the in-frame ones, with some missing. Here the sample spans about 440,000 clones, 70% to 90% being singletons. The sample taken for sequencing was PBMCs or T cells enriched from blood (not recorded which). The receptors stem from a woman between 18 and 29 years old with acute COVID-19.

V and J are TRBV5-1 and TRBJ2-5, with no clear D. Per germline, CDR1 SGHRS and CDR2 YFSETQ. CDR3 size: 16 residues. V shed 1 base and J shed 4 bases, with 17 bases lying between them. As DNA, the CDR3 is TGCGCCAGCAGCTTGTCACACAACGCCCGTTTAGAGACCCAGTACTTC. This codes for CASSLSHNARLETQYF.

This chain links TRBV7-3 with TRBJ2-7; 8 nucleotides agree with TRBD2. The CDR3 is 14 residues long. Germline CDR1 is SGHTA and CDR2 is FQGTGA. With 1 base clipped from V and 5 bases from J, the junction kept 4 bases outside the gene matches. The CDR3 coding sequence is TGTGCCAGCAGCTTAAACAGCGGGGGAGACGAGCAGTACTTC. Translation: CASSLNSGGDEQYF.

The V call is TRBV24-1, the J call TRBJ1-5; the D is unclear. Germline V gives CDR1 KGHDR, CDR2 SFDVKD. Trimming stripped 3 bases from V and 7 bases from J, with 12 bases between. The CDR3 covers 14 residues. Written as DNA, the CDR3 is TGTGCCACCAGTGATCGCGATAATAGCCAGCCCCAGCATTTT. Translating gives CATSDRDNSQPQHF.

Of note for this clone: Other DNA sequences in this specimen translate into the identical CDR3. The genes are TRBV19 and TRBJ1-2; D may be TRBD1 (6 bases). V gave up 5 bases and J gave up 4 bases, with 17 bases separating them. This CDR3 is 15 amino acids long. CDR1 is LNHDA, CDR2 SQIVND, per germline (reference sequence). In DNA, the CDR3 is TGTGCCAGTAGTCCACCCGGGACACCACTCTATGGCTACACCTTC. Its translation is CASSPPGTPLYGYTF. The variable domain in full, with the rest retrieved from reference TRBV19 and TRBJ1-2, is DGGITQSPKYLFRKEGQNVTLSCEQNLNHDAMYWYRQDPGQGLRLIYYSQIVNDFQKGDIAEGYSVSREKKESFPLTVTSAQKNPTAFYLCASSPPGTPLYGYTFGSGTRLTVV.

J is TRBJ2-7 and V is TRBV15, with 9 bases identical to TRBD2. Germline V CDR1 and CDR2: LNHNV, YYDKDF (reference sequence). This CDR3 spans 16 amino acids. Trimming at V came to 6 bases and at J to 3 bases, leaving 12 bases not matched to a gene. CDR3: CATSVLSGGSGYEQYF. The CDR3 coding sequence is TGTGCCACCAGTGTTCTTAGCGGGGGCTCTGGCTACGAGCAGTACTTC.

V usage is TRBV5-6 and J usage is TRBJ2-7, with TRBD2 matching 15 bases. Losses at the gene ends were 4 bases for V and 5 bases for J; bases not matched to a gene: 13. This CDR3 is 18 amino acids long. Per the germline V gene, CDR1 is SGHDT and CDR2 is YYEEEE. The CDR3 DNA reads as TGTGCCAGCAGCCCGGGACTAGCGGGGGGATATCCAAAGGACGAGCAGTACTTC. This gives the protein CASSPGLAGGYPKDEQYF.

V gene TRBV6-2 or TRBV6-3 combines with J gene TRBJ2-3, with D perhaps matching TRBD2 (6 bases). Germline loops: CDR1 MNHEY, CDR2 SVGEGT. There are 15 residues in the CDR3. V dropped 4 bases and J dropped 3 bases, with 14 bases sitting between them. The CDR3 spells CASSSTHRGTDTQYF. For the CDR3, the DNA is TGTGCCAGCAGTTCCACCCATCGGGGGACAGATACGCAGTATTTT.